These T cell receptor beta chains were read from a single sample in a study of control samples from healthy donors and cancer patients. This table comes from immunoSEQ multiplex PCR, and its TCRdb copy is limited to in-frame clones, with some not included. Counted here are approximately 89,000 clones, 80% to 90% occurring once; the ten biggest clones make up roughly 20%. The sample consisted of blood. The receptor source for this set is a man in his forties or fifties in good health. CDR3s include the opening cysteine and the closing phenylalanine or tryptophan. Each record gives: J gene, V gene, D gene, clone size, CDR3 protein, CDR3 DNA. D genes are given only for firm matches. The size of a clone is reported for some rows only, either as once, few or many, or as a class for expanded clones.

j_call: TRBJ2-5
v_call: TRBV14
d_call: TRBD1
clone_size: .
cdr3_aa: CASSPLGQNQETQYF
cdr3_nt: TGTGCCAGCAGCCCCCTGGGACAGAACCAAGAGACCCAGTACTTC

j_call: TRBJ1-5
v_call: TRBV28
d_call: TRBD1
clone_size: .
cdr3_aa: CASSLAGQGAQPQHF
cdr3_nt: TGTGCCAGCAGTTTAGCGGGACAGGGGGCCCAGCCCCAGCATTTT

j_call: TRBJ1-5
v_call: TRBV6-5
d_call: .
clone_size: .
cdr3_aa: CASTYRGSTNQPQHF
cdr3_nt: TGTGCCAGCACCTACCGGGGGTCAACGAATCAGCCCCAGCATTTT

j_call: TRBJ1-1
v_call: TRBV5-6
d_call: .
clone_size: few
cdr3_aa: CASSWTTGGGYAFF
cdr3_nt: TGTGCCAGCAGCTGGACCACTGGGGGCGGGTATGCTTTCTTT

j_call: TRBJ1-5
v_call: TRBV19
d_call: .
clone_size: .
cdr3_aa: CASSLRGSGGRSNQPQHF
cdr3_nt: TGTGCCAGTAGTTTAAGGGGATCGGGTGGGCGAAGCAATCAGCCCCAGCATTTT

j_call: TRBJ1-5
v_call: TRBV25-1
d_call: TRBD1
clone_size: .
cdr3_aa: CASRKGQYSNQPQHF
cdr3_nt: TGTGCCAGCAGGAAGGGACAGTATAGCAATCAGCCCCAGCATTTT

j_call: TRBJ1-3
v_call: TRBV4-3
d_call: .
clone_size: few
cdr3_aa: CASSQDGTGAGNTIYF
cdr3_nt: TGCGCCAGCAGCCAAGATGGTACGGGGGCTGGAAACACCATATATTTT

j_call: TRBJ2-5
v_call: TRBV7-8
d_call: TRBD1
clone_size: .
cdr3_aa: CASSLVTGGFTQETQYF
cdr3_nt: TGTGCCAGCAGCTTAGTAACAGGGGGCTTCACTCAAGAGACCCAGTACTTC

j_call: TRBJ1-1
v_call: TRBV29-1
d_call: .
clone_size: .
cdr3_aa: CSVEAPVNFAEAFF
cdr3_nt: TGCAGCGTTGAAGCTCCGGTGAATTTCGCTGAAGCTTTCTTT

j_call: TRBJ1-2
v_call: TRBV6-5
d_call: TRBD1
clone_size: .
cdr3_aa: CASRQGADGYTF
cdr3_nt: TGTGCCAGCAGACAGGGGGCAGATGGCTACACCTTC

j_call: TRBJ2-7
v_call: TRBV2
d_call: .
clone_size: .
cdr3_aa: CASSDRGLYEQYF
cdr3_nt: TGTGCCAGCAGTGATCGAGGTCTTTACGAGCAGTACTTC

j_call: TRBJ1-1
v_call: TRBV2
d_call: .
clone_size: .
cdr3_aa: CASSVQNTEAFF
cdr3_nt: TGTGCCAGCAGTGTCCAGAACACTGAAGCTTTCTTT

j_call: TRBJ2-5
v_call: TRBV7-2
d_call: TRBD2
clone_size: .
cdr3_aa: CASSLGSGGADQETQYF
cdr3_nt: TGTGCCAGCAGCTTAGGTAGCGGGGGGGCTGATCAAGAGACCCAGTACTTC

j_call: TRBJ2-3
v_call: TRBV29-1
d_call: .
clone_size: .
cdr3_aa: CSVEVRHTSTDTQYF
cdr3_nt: TGCAGCGTTGAGGTACGGCACACTAGCACAGATACGCAGTATTTT

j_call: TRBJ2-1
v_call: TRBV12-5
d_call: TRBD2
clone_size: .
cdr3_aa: CASGLTWTSGRKRSYNEQFF
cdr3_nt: TGTGCTAGTGGTTTGACCTGGACTAGCGGGAGAAAACGTTCCTACAATGAGCAGTTCTTC

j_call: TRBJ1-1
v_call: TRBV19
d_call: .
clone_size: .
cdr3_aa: CASSTTPGQGEAFF
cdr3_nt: TGTGCCAGTAGTACCACACCGGGACAAGGTGAAGCTTTCTTT

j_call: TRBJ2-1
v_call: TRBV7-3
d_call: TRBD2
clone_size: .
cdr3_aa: CASSLRFQGKLAGGTNEQFF
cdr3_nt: TGTGCCAGCAGTCTACGGTTTCAGGGGAAACTAGCGGGAGGGACGAATGAGCAGTTCTTC

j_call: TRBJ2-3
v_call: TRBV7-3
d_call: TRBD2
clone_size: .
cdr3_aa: CASSLSGSGSPTDTQYF
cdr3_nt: TGTGCCAGCAGCTTAAGCGGTAGCGGGAGCCCCACAGATACGCAGTATTTT

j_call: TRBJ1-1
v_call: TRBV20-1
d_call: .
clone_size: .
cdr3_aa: CSASVTGNTEAFF
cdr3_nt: TGCAGTGCTAGTGTGACGGGCAACACTGAAGCTTTCTTT

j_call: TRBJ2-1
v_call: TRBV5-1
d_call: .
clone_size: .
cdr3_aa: CASSLTRVVDEQFF
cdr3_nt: TGCGCCAGCAGCTTGACCAGGGTAGTGGATGAGCAGTTCTTC

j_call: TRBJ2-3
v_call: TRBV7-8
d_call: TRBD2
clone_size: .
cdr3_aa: CASSSGLAGRDTQYF
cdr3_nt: TGTGCCAGCAGCTCGGGACTAGCGGGGAGGGATACGCAGTATTTT

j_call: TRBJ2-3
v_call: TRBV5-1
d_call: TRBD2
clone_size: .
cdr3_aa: CASSLTSGTTNTQYF
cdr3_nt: TGCGCCAGCAGCTTGACTAGCGGGACAACAAATACGCAGTATTTT

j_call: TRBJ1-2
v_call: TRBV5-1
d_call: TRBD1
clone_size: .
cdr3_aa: CASSWDRGGYTF
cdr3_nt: TGCGCCAGCAGCTGGGACAGGGGTGGCTACACCTTC

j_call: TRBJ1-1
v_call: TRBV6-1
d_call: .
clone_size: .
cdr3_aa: CASSDPNSEAFF
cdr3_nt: TGTGCCAGCAGTGACCCCAACTCTGAAGCTTTCTTT

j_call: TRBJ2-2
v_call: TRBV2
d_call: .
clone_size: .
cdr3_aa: CASTDRYTGELFF
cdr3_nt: TGTGCCAGCACGGACAGATACACCGGGGAGCTGTTTTTT

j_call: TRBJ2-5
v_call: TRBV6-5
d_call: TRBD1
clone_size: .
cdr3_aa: CASSGTGGRETQYF
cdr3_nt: TGTGCCAGCAGCGGGACAGGGGGCAGGGAGACCCAGTACTTC

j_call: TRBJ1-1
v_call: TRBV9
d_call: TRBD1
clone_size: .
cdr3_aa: CASSRTGLNTEAFF
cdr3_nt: TGTGCCAGCAGCCGGACAGGGCTGAACACTGAAGCTTTCTTT

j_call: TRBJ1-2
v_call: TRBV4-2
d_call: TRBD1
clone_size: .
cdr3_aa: CASSQDMTGMGGYTF
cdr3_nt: TGTGCCAGCAGCCAAGATATGACAGGGATGGGGGGCTACACCTTC

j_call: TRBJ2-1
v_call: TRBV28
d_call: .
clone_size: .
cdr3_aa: CASSSKEVLGFF
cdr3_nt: TGTGCCAGCAGTTCAAAGGAGGTCTTAGGGTTCTTC

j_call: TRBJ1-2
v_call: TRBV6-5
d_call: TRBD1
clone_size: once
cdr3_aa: CASSRRDRGHGYTF
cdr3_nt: TGTGCCAGCAGTCGCCGGGACAGGGGACATGGCTACACCTTC